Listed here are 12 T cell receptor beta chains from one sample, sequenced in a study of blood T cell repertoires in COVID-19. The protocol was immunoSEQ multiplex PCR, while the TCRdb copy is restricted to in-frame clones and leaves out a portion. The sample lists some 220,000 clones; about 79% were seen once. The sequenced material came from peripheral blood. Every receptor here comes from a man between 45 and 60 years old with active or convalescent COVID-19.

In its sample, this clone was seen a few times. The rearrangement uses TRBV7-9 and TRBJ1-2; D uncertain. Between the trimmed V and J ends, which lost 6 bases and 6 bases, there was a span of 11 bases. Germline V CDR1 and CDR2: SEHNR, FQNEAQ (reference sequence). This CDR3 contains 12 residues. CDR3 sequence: CASSVEGHGYTF. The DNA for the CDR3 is TGTGCCAGCAGTGTCGAGGGCCATGGCTACACCTTC.

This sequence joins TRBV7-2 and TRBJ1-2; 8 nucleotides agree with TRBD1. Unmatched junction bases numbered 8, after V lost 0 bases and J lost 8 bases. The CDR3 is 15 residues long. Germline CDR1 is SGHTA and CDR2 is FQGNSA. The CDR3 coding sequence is TGTGCCAGCAGCTTAGCTGTCAGGGGGCCTGGAGGCTACACCTTC. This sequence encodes CASSLAVRGPGGYTF.

Written as DNA, the CDR3 is TGTGCCAGCAGCTCCGGGACTCTAACCTACGAGCAGTACTTC. Amino acids: CASSSGTLTYEQYF. The chain has TRBV7-2 and TRBJ2-7; D might be TRBD2 (6 bases). Germline-derived CDR1 and CDR2 are SGHTA and FQGNSA. Trimming left V 4 bases short and J 2 bases short, with 12 bases between. This CDR3 spans 14 amino acids. Complete variable domain (other parts from reference TRBV7-2 and TRBJ2-7): GAGVSQSPSNKVTEKGKDVELRCDPISGHTALYWYRQSLGQGLEFLIYFQGNSAPDKSGLPSDRFSAERTGGSVSTLTIQRTQQEDSAVYLCASSSGTLTYEQYFGPGTRLTVT.

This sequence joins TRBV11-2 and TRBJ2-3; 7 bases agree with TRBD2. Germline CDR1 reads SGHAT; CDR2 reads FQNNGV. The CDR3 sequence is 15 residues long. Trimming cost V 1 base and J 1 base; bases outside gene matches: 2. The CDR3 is CASSLVGRGTDTQYF. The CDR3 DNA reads TGTGCCAGCAGCTTAGTGGGGAGGGGCACAGATACGCAGTATTTT.

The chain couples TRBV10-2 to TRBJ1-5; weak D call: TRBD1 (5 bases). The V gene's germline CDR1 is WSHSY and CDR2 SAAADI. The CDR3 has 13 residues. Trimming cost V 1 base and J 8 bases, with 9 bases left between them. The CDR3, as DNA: TGCGCCAGCAGTGAGTTTCAGGGTGAGCCCCAGCATTTT. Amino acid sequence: CASSEFQGEPQHF.

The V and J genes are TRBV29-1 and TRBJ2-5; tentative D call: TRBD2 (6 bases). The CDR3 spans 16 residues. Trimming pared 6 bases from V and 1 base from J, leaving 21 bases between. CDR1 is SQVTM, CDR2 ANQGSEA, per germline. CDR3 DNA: TGCAGCGTAAGGGATGTCTGGAGGGTAACCCAAGAGACCCAGTACTTC. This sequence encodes CSVRDVWRVTQETQYF.

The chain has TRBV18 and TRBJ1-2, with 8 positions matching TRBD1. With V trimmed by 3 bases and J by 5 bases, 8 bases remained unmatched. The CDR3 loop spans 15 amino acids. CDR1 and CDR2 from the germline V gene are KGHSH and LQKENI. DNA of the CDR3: TGTGCCAGCTCACCGCGGCAGGGGGCTAGGTATGGCTACACCTTC. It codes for CASSPRQGARYGYTF.

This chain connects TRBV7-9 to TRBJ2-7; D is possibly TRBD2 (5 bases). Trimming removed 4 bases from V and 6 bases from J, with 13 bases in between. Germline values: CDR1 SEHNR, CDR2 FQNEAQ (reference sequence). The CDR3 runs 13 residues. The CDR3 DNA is TGTGCCAGCAGCTCAGACTACACATCCGAGCAGTACGTC. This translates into CASSSDYTSEQYV.

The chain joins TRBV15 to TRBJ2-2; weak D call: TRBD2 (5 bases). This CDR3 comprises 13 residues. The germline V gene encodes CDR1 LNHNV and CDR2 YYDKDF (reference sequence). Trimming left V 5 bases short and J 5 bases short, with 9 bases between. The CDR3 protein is CATSPTGTGELFF. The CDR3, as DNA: TGTGCCACCAGCCCCACGGGGACCGGGGAGCTGTTTTTT.

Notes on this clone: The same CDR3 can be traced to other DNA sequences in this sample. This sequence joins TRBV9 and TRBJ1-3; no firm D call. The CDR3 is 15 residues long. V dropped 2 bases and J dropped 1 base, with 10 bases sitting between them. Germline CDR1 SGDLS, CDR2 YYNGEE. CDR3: CASSVGGISGNTIYF. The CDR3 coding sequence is TGTGCCAGCAGCGTCGGCGGAATTTCTGGAAACACCATATATTTT.

The CDR3 sequence: CASSYSGRSGNTIYF. The CDR3 bases are TGTGCCAGCTCCTACTCGGGAAGATCGGGAAACACCATATATTTT. The rearrangement uses TRBV18 and TRBJ1-3; D remains unclear. The CDR3 length is 15 residues. Germline CDR1 reads KGHSH; CDR2 reads LQKENI. V lost 6 bases to trimming and J lost 4 bases, with 16 bases between them.

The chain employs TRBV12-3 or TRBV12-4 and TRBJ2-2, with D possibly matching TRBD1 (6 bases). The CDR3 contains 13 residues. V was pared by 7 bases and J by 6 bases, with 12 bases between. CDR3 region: CASTKQGPGELFF. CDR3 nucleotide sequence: TGTGCCAGCACTAAACAGGGCCCCGGGGAGCTGTTTTTT.